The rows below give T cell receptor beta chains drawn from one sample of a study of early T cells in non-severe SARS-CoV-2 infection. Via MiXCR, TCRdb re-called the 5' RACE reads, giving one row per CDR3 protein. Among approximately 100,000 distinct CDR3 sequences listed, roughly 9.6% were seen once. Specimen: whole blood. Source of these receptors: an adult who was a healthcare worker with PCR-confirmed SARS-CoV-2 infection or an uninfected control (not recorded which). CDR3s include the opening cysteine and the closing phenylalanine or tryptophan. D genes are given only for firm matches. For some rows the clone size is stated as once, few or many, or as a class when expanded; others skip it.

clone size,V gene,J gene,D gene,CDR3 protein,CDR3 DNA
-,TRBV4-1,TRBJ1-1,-,CASSQATEMNTEAFF,TGCGCCAGCAGCCAAGCGACAGAGATGAACACTGAAGCTTTCTTT
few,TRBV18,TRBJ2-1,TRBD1,CASSQTGRDEQFF,TGTGCCAGCTCCCAGACAGGGAGAGATGAGCAGTTCTTC
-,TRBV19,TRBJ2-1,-,CASSIEDNEQFF,TGTGCCAGTAGTATAGAGGACAATGAGCAGTTCTTC
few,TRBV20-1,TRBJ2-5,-,CSAPDGKETQYF,TGCAGTGCCCCGGACGGGAAAGAGACCCAGTACTTC
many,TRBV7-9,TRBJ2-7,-,CASSRTYEQYF,TGTGCCAGCAGCCGGACTTACGAGCAGTACTTC
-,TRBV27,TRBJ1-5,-,CASSLSLTVYQPQHF,TGTGCCAGCAGTTTATCCTTGACAGTGTACCAGCCCCAGCATTTT
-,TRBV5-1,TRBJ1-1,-,CASSSPGRGTEAFF,TGCGCCAGCAGCTCCCCGGGGAGAGGCACTGAAGCTTTCTTT
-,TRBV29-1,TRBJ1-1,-,CSVGGVLNTEAFF,TGCAGCGTTGGAGGAGTGCTGAACACTGAAGCTTTCTTT
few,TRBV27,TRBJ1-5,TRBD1,CASRVTGNVGLGPQHF,TGTGCCAGCAGAGTGACAGGGAACGTCGGTTTAGGGCCCCAGCATTTT
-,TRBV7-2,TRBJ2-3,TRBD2,CASSFGLAGNTDTQYF,TGTGCCAGCAGCTTCGGTCTAGCGGGGAACACAGATACGCAGTATTTT
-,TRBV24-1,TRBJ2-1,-,CATSDDRGINEQFF,TGTGCCACCAGTGATGACCGGGGGATTAATGAGCAGTTCTTC
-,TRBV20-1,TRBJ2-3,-,CSARASETQYF,TGCAGTGCTAGAGCATCAGAAACGCAGTATTTT
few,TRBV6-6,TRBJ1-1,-,CASRRGLGTEAFF,TGTGCCAGCAGGAGGGGACTGGGGACTGAAGCTTTCTTT
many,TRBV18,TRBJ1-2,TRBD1,CASSPDRDGYTF,TGTGCCAGCTCACCAGACAGGGATGGCTACACCTTC
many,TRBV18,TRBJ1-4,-,CASSPPEEKLFF,TGTGCCAGCTCACCACCGGAGGAAAAACTGTTTTTT
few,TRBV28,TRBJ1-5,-,CASSWTGTSGRAGTDTQHF,TGTGCCAGCAGTTGGACCGGGACTAGCGGGAGGGCAGGCACAGATACGCAGCATTTT
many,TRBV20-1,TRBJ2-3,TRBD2,CSARVGSGVDTQYF,TGCAGTGCTAGAGTTGGGAGCGGGGTGGATACGCAGTATTTT
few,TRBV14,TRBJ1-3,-,CASSQDFGEVTGNTIYF,TGTGCCAGCAGCCAAGATTTCGGGGAGGTAACTGGAAACACCATATATTTT
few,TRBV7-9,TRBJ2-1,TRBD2,CATSRGGNEQFF,TGTGCCACCTCCCGGGGGGGGAATGAGCAGTTCTTC
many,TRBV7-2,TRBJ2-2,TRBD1,CASSRDRERELFF,TGTGCCAGCAGCCGGGACAGGGAACGGGAGCTGTTTTTT
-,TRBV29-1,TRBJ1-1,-,CSVDENTEAFF,TGCAGCGTTGACGAGAACACTGAAGCTTTCTTT
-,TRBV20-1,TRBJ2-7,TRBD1,CSAPQGSEHEQYF,TGCAGTGCGCCACAGGGGAGTGAGCACGAGCAGTACTTC
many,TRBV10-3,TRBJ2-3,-,CAISSGLDFTDTQYF,TGTGCCATCAGTTCGGGACTGGATTTCACAGATACGCAGTATTTT
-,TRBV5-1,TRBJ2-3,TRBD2,CASSTVAGGPGDTQYF,TGCGCCAGCAGCACTGTAGCGGGAGGGCCAGGAGATACGCAGTATTTT
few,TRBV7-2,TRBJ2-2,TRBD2,CASSRPSGGAAGELFF,TGTGCCAGCAGTCGTCCTAGCGGGGGCGCGGCCGGGGAGCTGTTTTTT
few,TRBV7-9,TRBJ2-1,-,CASSPRTGSPYNEQFF,TGTGCCAGCAGCCCACGCACAGGGTCCCCTTACAATGAGCAGTTCTTC
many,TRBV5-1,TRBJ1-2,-,CASSPDVGNYGYTF,TGCGCCAGCAGCCCCGACGTGGGTAACTATGGCTACACCTTC
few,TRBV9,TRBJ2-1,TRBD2,CASSPLTSGGAYEQFF,TGTGCCAGCAGCCCGCTGACTAGCGGGGGGGCTTATGAGCAGTTCTTC
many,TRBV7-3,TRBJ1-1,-,CASSIQGNTEAFF,TGTGCCAGCAGCATCCAGGGGAACACTGAAGCTTTCTTT
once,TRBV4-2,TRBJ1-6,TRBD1,CASSPGQSYSPLHF,TGTGCCAGCAGCCCGGGACAGTCCTATTCACCCCTCCACTTT
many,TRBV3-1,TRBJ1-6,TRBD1,CASRQRDRRNSPLHF,TGTGCCAGCAGGCAGAGGGACAGGCGTAATTCACCCCTCCACTTT
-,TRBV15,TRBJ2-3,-,CATSREASTDTQYF,TGTGCCACCAGCAGAGAAGCTAGCACAGATACGCAGTATTTT
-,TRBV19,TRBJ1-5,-,CASSIATNQPQHF,TGTGCCAGTAGTATAGCCACCAATCAGCCCCAGCATTTT
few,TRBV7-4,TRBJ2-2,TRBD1,CASSSPTGAPPQMLFF,TGTGCCAGCAGCTCTCCCACAGGGGCCCCCCCGCAGATGCTGTTTTTT
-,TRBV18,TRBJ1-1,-,CASSPWTTKNTEAFF,TGTGCCAGCTCACCTTGGACAACTAAGAACACTGAAGCTTTCTTT
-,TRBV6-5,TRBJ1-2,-,CASRQGQAYGYTF,TGTGCCAGCAGGCAGGGTCAGGCCTATGGCTACACCTTC
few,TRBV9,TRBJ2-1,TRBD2,CASSVATSAGNEQFF,TGTGCCAGCAGCGTAGCGACTAGCGCCGGTAATGAGCAGTTCTTC
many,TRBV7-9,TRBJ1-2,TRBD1,CASSFDRVHGYTF,TGTGCCAGCAGCTTCGACAGGGTCCATGGCTACACCTTC
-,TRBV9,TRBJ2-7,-,CASSPDMNSYEQYF,TGTGCCAGCAGCCCCGACATGAATTCCTACGAGCAGTACTTC
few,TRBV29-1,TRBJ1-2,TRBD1,CSVGDRGNYGYTF,TGCAGCGTCGGAGACAGGGGGAACTATGGCTACACCTTC
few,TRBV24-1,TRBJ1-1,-,CATSDHHNTEAFF,TGTGCCACCAGTGATCATCACAACACTGAAGCTTTCTTT
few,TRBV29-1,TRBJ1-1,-,CSVVPGRTEAFF,TGCAGCGTTGTTCCGGGGCGCACTGAAGCTTTCTTT
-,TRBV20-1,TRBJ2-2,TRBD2,CSASIAGETGGELFF,TGCAGTGCTTCCATAGCGGGAGAAACGGGCGGGGAGCTGTTTTTT
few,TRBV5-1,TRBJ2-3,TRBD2,CASSLDSGYSTDTQYF,TGCGCCAGCAGCTTGGATAGCGGGTATAGCACAGATACGCAGTATTTT
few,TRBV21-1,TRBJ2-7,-,CASRDRGGTGSYEQYF,TGTGCCAGCAGGGACAGGGGCGGCACAGGCTCCTACGAGCAGTACTTC
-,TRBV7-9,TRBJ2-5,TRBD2,CASSSLGLAGQETQYF,TGTGCCAGCAGCTCCCTGGGACTAGCGGGGCAAGAGACCCAGTACTTC
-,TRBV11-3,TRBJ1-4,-,CASSDGEKLFF,TGTGCCAGCAGCGATGGGGAAAAACTGTTTTTT
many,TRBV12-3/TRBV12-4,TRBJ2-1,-,CASSGISYNEQFF,TGTGCCAGCAGCGGGATCTCCTACAATGAGCAGTTCTTC
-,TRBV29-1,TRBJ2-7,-,CSVGLAYEQYF,TGCAGCGTTGGCCTTGCCTACGAGCAGTACTTC
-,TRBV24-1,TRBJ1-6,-,CATSDYANSPLHF,TGTGCCACCAGTGATTACGCTAATTCACCCCTCCACTTT
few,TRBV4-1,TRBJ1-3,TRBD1,CASSQDYRGQGNTIYF,TGCGCCAGCAGCCAAGATTATAGGGGACAGGGAAACACCATATATTTT